This T cell receptor (beta chain) originates from a study of blood T cells in healthy people across ages. Study-wide results and limits: Estimated diversity, derived from one million T cells, was regarded as an underestimate. Naive T cell percentage by flow cytometry tracked strongly with beta diversity.

Using a J-beta primer mix together with a sample-barcoded 5' primer, a second PCR was run for roughly 6 to 12 cycles. A single record per CDR3 protein comes from TCRdb applying MiXCR to the 5' RACE reads. Of roughly 1,700,000 distinct CDR3 sequences in the sample, under 30% were seen once. Worth noting for this clonotype: Antigen specificity is unknown. One junction end disagrees with the germline gene, perhaps due to a read error.

Per germline, CDR1 MNHNY and CDR2 SVGAGI (reference sequence). CDR3 length: 14 amino acids. The chain recombines TRBV6-6 with TRBJ2-1; D unresolved. The TCR comes from a woman aged 30 to 39 in good health. The specimen sequenced was blood. This chain's CDR3 is CASRYSMDNPEQFF. The CDR3 DNA is TGTGCCAGCAGGTACTCGATGGATAACCCGGAGCAGTTCTTC.